This passage covers 8 T cell receptor beta chains from one sample sequenced in a study of CD8+ T cells in alopecia areata. Once RNA had been extracted, it was reverse transcribed into cDNA to act as the sequencing template. Clones were sequenced by immunoSEQ multiplex PCR, and TCRdb holds only the in-frame ones, with some missing. This sample has over 100,000 clones, with around 56% found just once. The treatment was: oral pan-JAK inhibitor, 5-10 mg twice daily. The starting material was CD4+ T cells sorted from blood, obtained at week 4, from a patient treated with tofacitinib. These receptors were collected from a human donor with alopecia areata.

The CDR3 DNA follows: TGTGCCAGCACCCCGGGAAACCAAGAGACCCAGTACTTC. It specifies CASTPGNQETQYF. The chain has TRBV5-6 and TRBJ2-5; possibly TRBD2 for D (5 bases). Between the trimmed V and J ends, which lost 6 bases and 0 bases, there was a span of 9 bases. The CDR3 is made up of 13 amino acids. CDR1 SGHDT and CDR2 YYEEEE come from the germline V gene.

This clone has only a few counts. The rearrangement uses TRBV19 and TRBJ2-2, with a tentative D call TRBD2 (5 bases). CDR3 size: 16 residues. The germline V gene has CDR1 LNHDA and CDR2 SQIVND (reference sequence). Trimming shortened V by 10 bases and J by 0 bases, and 18 bases separated the two germline ends. The CDR3 is CATNDPGTANTGELFF. CDR3 coding DNA: TGTGCCACCAATGATCCGGGAACCGCGAACACCGGGGAGCTGTTTTTT. Combining the CDR3 with reference TRBV19 and TRBJ2-2 gives the whole variable domain DGGITQSPKYLFRKEGQNVTLSCEQNLNHDAMYWYRQDPGQGLRLIYYSQIVNDFQKGDIAEGYSVSREKKESFPLTVTSAQKNPTAFYLCATNDPGTANTGELFFGEGSRLTVL.

In its sample, this clone was seen a few times. The chain uses TRBV7-6 and TRBJ1-1; D gene unclear. Trimming stripped 5 bases from V and 1 base from J, with 11 bases between. CDR1 SGHVS and CDR2 FNYEAQ come from the germline V gene. The CDR3 is 14 amino acids. The CDR3 nucleotides read TGTGCCAGCAGCCTGGGTATGGGGAACACTGAAGCTTTCTTT. Its protein product is CASSLGMGNTEAFF.

This clone was seen a handful of times. V gene TRBV20-1 combines with J gene TRBJ2-7; D is undetermined. The germline V gene encodes CDR1 DFQATT and CDR2 SNEGSKA (reference sequence). Trimming cost V 6 bases and J 1 base, with 7 bases left between them. This CDR3 region has 11 residues. The CDR3 bases are TGCAGTGCCCAGGAGTCCTACGAGCAGTACTTC. It yields the protein CSAQESYEQYF.

The CDR3 loop reads CASSPIRDRGQGQYF. The CDR3 coding sequence is TGTGCCAGCAGCCCTATTCGGGACAGGGGGCAAGGGCAGTACTTC. V and J are TRBV11-2 and TRBJ2-7; the match to TRBD1 covers 12 bases. Germline V gene lookup returns CDR1 SGHAT and CDR2 FQNNGV. The CDR3 totals 15 residues. The trim removed 5 bases at V and 9 bases at J, leaving 11 bases unmatched.

The rearrangement uses TRBV27 and TRBJ2-4; 9 nucleotides line up with TRBD1. V shed 4 bases, J shed 1 base, and the junction held 5 bases outside the gene matches. The CDR3 has 16 residues. The germline gives CDR1 MNHEY, CDR2 SMNVEV (reference sequence). This chain's CDR3 is CASSSWDRVAKNIQYF. For the CDR3, the DNA is TGTGCCAGCAGTTCTTGGGACAGGGTTGCCAAAAACATTCAGTACTTC.

This clone showed up just once. The chain has TRBV7-9 and TRBJ2-3; 9 bases align to TRBD1. There are 14 residues in the CDR3. Germline CDR1 and CDR2: SEHNR and FQNEAQ (reference sequence). Germline trimming cut 3 bases from V and 4 bases from J; bases unmatched to any gene: 2. CDR3 coding DNA: TGTGCCAGCAGCTTGGGACAGGGATCAGATACGCAGTATTTT. Encoded protein: CASSLGQGSDTQYF.

CDR3 coding DNA: TGTGCCAGCAGTCCACAGGTCCGGGGAAATCAGCCCCAGCATTTT. As protein: CASSPQVRGNQPQHF. The chain links TRBV6-5 to TRBJ1-5; possible D gene TRBD1, 5 bases. The CDR3 is 15 amino acids. V was clipped by 5 bases and J by 4 bases, with 15 bases between them. Germline CDR1 and CDR2: MNHEY and SVGAGI.